The present T cell receptor beta chain was sequenced within a study of T-cell reconstitution after alpha-beta-depleted transplantation in children. The germline gives CDR1 SGHNT, CDR2 YYREEE (reference sequence). The CDR3 loop spans 11 amino acids. Trimming took off 3 bases at V and 11 bases at J, with 11 bases between the two ends. Unique molecular identifiers were used to barcode this TCRbeta library. TCRdb re-called the PCR reads with MiXCR, one entry per CDR3 protein. The sample lists over 150,000 distinct CDR3 sequences, roughly 15% occurring once. This clonotype was observed a handful of times. The sequence came from a human donor who donated a stem cell graft to a child with acute lymphoblastic leukemia. Material: PBMCs from the stem cell graft donor, obtained from the stem cell graft. The chain employs TRBV5-4 and TRBJ1-1; D possibly corresponds to TRBD1 (5 bases). The CDR3 spells CASSYRGEAFF. CDR3 DNA: TGTGCCAGCAGCTACCGAGGGGAGGCTTTCTTT. Based on the CDR3 plus reference TRBV5-4 and TRBJ1-1, the full variable domain is ETGVTQSPTHLIKTRGQQVTLRCSSQSGHNTVSWYQQALGQGPQFIFQYYREEENGRGNFPPRFSGLQFPNYSSELNVNALELDDSALYLCASSYRGEAFFGQGTRLTVV.